This T cell receptor beta chain comes out of a study of cytomegalovirus exposure and HLA in healthy donors. PCR amplification relied on 60 Vbeta primers (plus 13 Jbeta primers). Sequencing was performed with immunoSEQ multiplex PCR; in TCRdb, only in-frame clones are kept and a portion is missing. The sample consists of roughly 200,000 clones, 65% to 90% of them appearing once. Germline V CDR1 and CDR2: SGHNT, YYREEE (reference sequence). The J segment lost 2 bases and the V segment lost 4 bases, leaving 3 bases of the junction unmatched. The length of the CDR3 is 14 residues. Study results and caveats: Based on reports, TCR beta sequences accurately predicted HLA-A and HLA-B alleles for most subjects. Confirmation was obtained in vitro that a few CMV-associated chains are specific for CMV antigens. Further analysis, carried out later, found HLA-associated TCR beta chains more clonally expanded than equally common other chains. V- and J-gene trimming of TCR beta was linked (in a later analysis) to a missense DCLRE1C variant.

Regarding this clone: Its specificity is not known.

The sequenced sample was PBMCs. This receptor was identified in a woman aged 25 to 39 in good health and CMV-seronegative. This chain links TRBV5-4 with TRBJ2-5, with 9 bases that match TRBD2. The CDR3 bases are TGTGCCAGCAGCCGAGGACTAGCGCAAGAGACCCAGTACTTC. This encodes CASSRGLAQETQYF.